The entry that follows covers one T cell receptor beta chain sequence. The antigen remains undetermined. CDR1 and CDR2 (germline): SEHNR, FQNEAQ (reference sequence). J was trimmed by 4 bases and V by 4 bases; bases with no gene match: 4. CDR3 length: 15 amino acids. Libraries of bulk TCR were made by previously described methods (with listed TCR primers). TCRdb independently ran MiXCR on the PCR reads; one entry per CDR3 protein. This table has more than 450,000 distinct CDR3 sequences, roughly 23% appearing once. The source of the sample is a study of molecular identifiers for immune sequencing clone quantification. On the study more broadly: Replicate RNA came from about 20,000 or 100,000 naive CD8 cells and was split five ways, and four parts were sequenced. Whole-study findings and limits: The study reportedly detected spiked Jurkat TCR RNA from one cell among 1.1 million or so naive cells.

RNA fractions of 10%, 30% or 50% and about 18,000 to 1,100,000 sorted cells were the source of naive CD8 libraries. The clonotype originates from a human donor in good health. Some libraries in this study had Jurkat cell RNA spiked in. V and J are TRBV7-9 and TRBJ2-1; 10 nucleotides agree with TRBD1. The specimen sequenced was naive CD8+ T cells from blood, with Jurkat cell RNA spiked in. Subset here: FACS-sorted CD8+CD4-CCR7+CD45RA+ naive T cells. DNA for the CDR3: TGTGCCAGCAGCTCACCGGGACAGGGGTACAATGAGCAGTTCTTC. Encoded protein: CASSSPGQGYNEQFF. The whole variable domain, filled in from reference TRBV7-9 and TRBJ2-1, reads DTGVSQNPRHKITKRGQNVTFRCDPISEHNRLYWYRQTLGQGPEFLTYFQNEAQLEKSRLLSDRFSAERPKGSFSTLEIQRTEQGDSAMYLCASSSPGQGYNEQFFGPGTRLTVL.